These 13 T cell receptor beta chains came from one sample sequenced in a study of vaccination and CD4 T cells after COVID-19. Antigens of these TCRs are unknown. Time point: late sampling 161 to 241 days after vaccination in a few convalescent patients. The treatment denotes: roughly 10-day PBMC culture with coronavirus spike peptide pools or control peptides (ViraFEST assay). Sequenced with the Oncomine TCR Beta short-read assay was DNA taken from cultured CD4+ T cells. MiXCR, run by TCRdb on the PCR reads, gives a single entry per CDR3 protein. The sample lists approximately 22,000 distinct CDR3 sequences; around two fifths were seen once. Here the sequenced sample was CD4+ T cells from blood, cultured in vitro, taken about 7 months after SARS-CoV-2 vaccination. The receptors shown here come from a human donor who had recovered from COVID-19.

The V and J genes are TRBV6-5 and TRBJ1-5; D is unresolved. V lost 6 bases and J 7 bases, leaving 13 bases between the germline ends. Germline-derived CDR1 and CDR2 are MNHEY and SVGAGI. The CDR3 contains 13 residues. The CDR3 DNA sequence: TGTGCCAGCAGGTACCTAGTGGACCAGCCCCAGCATTTT. Translated, it gives CASRYLVDQPQHF.

V gene TRBV28 combines with J gene TRBJ2-3, with D possibly being TRBD2 (5 bases). Germline assignment: CDR1 MDHEN and CDR2 SYDVKM. The CDR3 length is 13 residues. The V end was cut by 3 bases, the J end by 6 bases, with 10 bases between. CDR3 nucleotides: TGTGCCAGCAGTTTTGAGGGAAGGGATACGCAGTATTTT. Its protein product is CASSFEGRDTQYF.

The CDR3, as DNA: TGTGCCAGCAGCCCGGCGGGGCGGCCGGGGACCCAGTACTTC. Its translation is CASSPAGRPGTQYF. J is TRBJ2-5 and V is TRBV7-2; a possible D gene is TRBD2 (6 bases). Between the trimmed V and J ends, which lost 5 bases and 7 bases, there was a span of 17 bases. This CDR3 region has 14 residues. The germline CDR1 and CDR2 sequences are SGHTA and FQGNSA. Variable domain in full (rest from reference TRBV7-2 and TRBJ2-5): GAGVSQSPSNKVTEKGKDVELRCDPISGHTALYWYRQSLGQGLEFLIYFQGNSAPDKSGLPSDRFSAERTGGSVSTLTIQRTQQEDSAVYLCASSPAGRPGTQYFGPGTRLLVL.

This clonotype turned up a few times. The chain joins TRBV24-1 to TRBJ2-5; 10 nucleotides agree with TRBD1. There are 16 residues in the CDR3. In germline, CDR1 is KGHDR, CDR2 SFDVKD. J was trimmed by 5 bases and V by 4 bases; bases with no gene match: 9. The CDR3 spells CATSDLGDRGGETQYF. In DNA, the CDR3 is TGTGCCACCAGTGACCTCGGGGACAGGGGTGGGGAGACCCAGTACTTC.

This sequence joins TRBV28 and TRBJ2-7, with 8 bases matching TRBD1. The trim removed 6 bases at V and 2 bases at J, leaving 6 bases unmatched. CDR3 length equals 14 residues. The germline CDR1 and CDR2 sequences are MDHEN and SYDVKM. CDR3 sequence (DNA): TGTGCCAGCAGCCCCGGACAGGGAACCTACGAGCAGTACTTC. The encoded protein is CASSPGQGTYEQYF.

The chain carries TRBV20-1 and TRBJ2-3; TRBD2 matches 12 bases. Looked up from germline, CDR1 is DFQATT and CDR2 is SNEGSKA (reference sequence). The length of the CDR3 is 17 residues. The ends lost 3 bases at V and 0 bases at J; junction bases unmatched: 7. The CDR3 region has the DNA TGCAGTGCTAGTGGTCTAGCGGGAGGGTGGAGCACAGATACGCAGTATTTT. Protein: CSASGLAGGWSTDTQYF.

The chain joins TRBV7-2 to TRBJ2-2, with D perhaps TRBD2 (5 bases). The V end was cut by 5 bases, the J end by 9 bases, with 16 bases between. The germline CDR1 and CDR2 sequences are SGHTA and FQGNSA. The CDR3 totals 14 residues. DNA of the CDR3: TGTGCCAGCAGCAGTACTAGTTTCTCCAGGGAGCTGTTTTTT. It specifies CASSSTSFSRELFF.

The chain combines TRBV20-1 with TRBJ2-1, with D maybe TRBD1 (5 bases). Germline CDR1 DFQATT, CDR2 SNEGSKA (reference sequence). The CDR3 has 12 residues. V lost 7 bases and J 5 bases, leaving 12 bases between the germline ends. The CDR3 is CSGQGNDNEQFF. CDR3 sequence (DNA): TGCAGTGGGCAGGGTAACGACAATGAGCAGTTCTTC.

This clonotype showed up just a few times. The chain combines TRBV6-2 or TRBV6-3 with TRBJ2-5; possible D gene TRBD2, 6 bases. V gave up 6 bases and J gave up 3 bases, with 20 bases separating them. CDR3 length: 16 amino acids. CDR1 and CDR2 from the germline V gene are MNHEY and SVGEGT. CDR3 DNA sequence: TGTGCCAGCAGGAAAGCGGGCCCAGGACGCAAAGAGACCCAGTACTTC. Translated, it gives CASRKAGPGRKETQYF.

In this sample, this clonotype turned up a few times. This chain connects TRBV11-1 to TRBJ1-1; TRBD1 matches 8 bases. This CDR3 is built from 14 residues. CDR1 and CDR2 (germline): SGHAT, FQDESV (reference sequence). V gave up 3 bases and J gave up 3 bases; unmatched junction bases: 3. CDR3 coding DNA: TGTGCCAGCAGCTTGCAGGGGGCTGACACTGAAGCTTTCTTT. Translating gives CASSLQGADTEAFF.

V is TRBV2 and J is TRBJ1-5, with D unresolved. V was trimmed by 7 bases and J by 0 bases, leaving 13 bases between them. Germline CDR1 reads SNHLY; CDR2 reads FYNNEI. This CDR3 has 15 amino acids. The CDR3 spells CASKNRAYSNQPQHF. The CDR3 DNA sequence: TGTGCCAGCAAGAACAGAGCTTATAGCAATCAGCCCCAGCATTTT.

A word on this clonotype: This may arise from a read error, as a much more abundant clone is one base away. The chain uses TRBV7-9 and TRBJ2-7; unclear D gene. The germline CDR1 and CDR2 sequences are SEHNR and FQNEAQ (reference sequence). Between the trimmed V and J ends, which lost 0 bases and 7 bases, there was a span of 16 bases. The CDR3 runs to 15 residues. CDR3 sequence: CASSLAGLGYNEQYF. The CDR3 nucleotides are TGTGCCAGCAGCTTAGCGGGTCTAGGATACAATGAGCAGTACTTC.

V usage is TRBV6-5 and J usage is TRBJ2-7; maybe TRBD2 (6 bases). This CDR3 spans 15 amino acids. The germline V gene encodes CDR1 MNHEY and CDR2 SVGAGI. With 3 bases removed from V and 3 bases from J, the gap between germline ends came to 15 bases. CDR3 DNA sequence: TGTGCCAGCAGTTATCCCTCGACTAGAGGCTACGAGCAGTACTTC. It codes for CASSYPSTRGYEQYF.